Presented here are 25 T cell receptor beta chains from one specimen sequenced in a study of OX40 agonist ivuxolimab in advanced cancers. TCRdb's copy holds only in-frame clones and misses some; the assay was immunoSEQ multiplex PCR. The repertoire includes more than 65,000 clones, 60% to 85% of them detected once, and 2% to 2.5% sits in the top ten. The sample here was CD4+ or CD8+ T cells sorted from blood, taken in a trial of the OX40 agonist ivuxolimab. The receptors here all came from an adult with an advanced solid tumor such as melanoma, head and neck, liver or kidney cancer.

This chain links TRBV6-1 with TRBJ2-4; D is possibly TRBD2 (5 bases). Germline V gene data show CDR1 as MNHNS and CDR2 as SASEGT. V was trimmed by 8 bases and J by 0 bases, leaving 8 bases between them. The length of the CDR3 is 13 residues. DNA for the CDR3: TGTGCCAGCCGCGGACTAGCCAAAAACATTCAGTACTTC. Translated, it gives CASRGLAKNIQYF.

The chain uses TRBV5-1 and TRBJ1-4; D is perhaps TRBD1 (6 bases). In germline, CDR1 is SGHRS, CDR2 YFSETQ. This CDR3 has 14 amino acids. V was cut by 1 base and J by 8 bases, with 12 bases left in between. Written as DNA, the CDR3 is TGCGCCAGCAGCTTGACAGGGTCAAGAGAAAAACTGTTTTTT. Its translation is CASSLTGSREKLFF.

The CDR3 nucleotides are TGTGCCAGCTCACCACTGGAAAGGGGCGAGCAGTACTTC. This sequence encodes CASSPLERGEQYF. The V and J genes are TRBV18 and TRBJ2-7, with a tentative D call TRBD1 (5 bases). Trimming took 1 base from V and 6 from J, leaving 10 bases between them. There are 13 residues in the CDR3. CDR1 KGHSH and CDR2 LQKENI come from the germline V gene.

The gene calls are TRBV28 and TRBJ2-1, with 7 bases fitting TRBD2. V trimming: 3 bases; J trimming: 6 bases; junction bases outside the gene matches: 8. CDR1 is MDHEN, CDR2 SYDVKM, per germline. This CDR3 is built from 15 residues. This CDR3 reads CASSLSGLVGNEQFF. In DNA form, the CDR3 reads TGTGCCAGCAGTTTGTCTGGACTAGTTGGCAATGAGCAGTTCTTC.

The chain joins TRBV6-1 to TRBJ2-7, with 9 positions matching TRBD2. The trim removed 1 base at V and 7 bases at J, leaving 8 bases unmatched. The CDR3 spans 15 residues. CDR1 is MNHNS and CDR2 is SASEGT in the germline V gene. This CDR3 reads CASSEVSSGRLEQYF. CDR3 nucleotide sequence: TGTGCCAGCAGTGAAGTCAGTAGCGGGAGACTTGAGCAGTACTTC.

The chain has TRBV30 and TRBJ1-6; D gene uncertain. This CDR3 has 15 amino acids. CDR1 is GTSNPN and CDR2 is SVGIG in the germline V gene (reference sequence). Trimming pared 4 bases from V and 2 bases from J, leaving 12 bases between. This CDR3 reads CAWKARGPYNSPLHF. In nucleotides, the CDR3 is TGTGCCTGGAAGGCCCGAGGACCCTATAATTCACCCCTCCACTTT.

The rearrangement links TRBV5-1 to TRBJ1-2; 7 bases agree with TRBD1. The CDR3 totals 13 residues. Trimming removed 1 base from V and 7 bases from J; junction bases left unmatched: 4. Germline V gene lookup returns CDR1 SGHRS and CDR2 YFSETQ. This chain's CDR3 is CASSLTGEGGYTF. CDR3 DNA sequence: TGCGCCAGCAGCTTGACAGGGGAGGGTGGCTACACCTTC.

The V gene is TRBV6-5, the J gene TRBJ1-6; 11 bases are a match to TRBD1. The CDR3 is 14 residues long. With V trimmed by 5 bases and J by 11 bases, 5 bases remained unmatched. Germline values: CDR1 MNHEY, CDR2 SVGAGI. The CDR3 DNA reads TGTGCCAGCAGTCCGGACAGGGGGCCCGCACCCCTCCACTTT. It specifies CASSPDRGPAPLHF.

In this sample, this clone turned up once. DNA of the CDR3: TGTGCCAGCGCAGGGGGGGCAAAGGATACGCAGTATTTT. Its protein is CASAGGAKDTQYF. This chain uses TRBV18 with TRBJ2-3; D tentatively fits TRBD1 or TRBD2 (7 bases each). This CDR3 has 13 amino acids. Germline lookup yields CDR1 KGHSH and CDR2 LQKENI. The V end was cut by 8 bases, the J end by 6 bases, with 15 bases between.

The rearrangement uses TRBV28 and TRBJ1-1; D uncertain. Per the germline V gene, CDR1 is MDHEN and CDR2 is SYDVKM. Trimming stripped 10 bases from V and 1 base from J, with 13 bases between. The CDR3 sequence is 13 residues long. In nucleotides, the CDR3 is TGTGCCACTGCGGAAAGGCGGAACACTGAAGCTTTCTTT. Protein: CATAERRNTEAFF.

This rearrangement joins TRBV9 to TRBJ2-7; D possibly matches TRBD1 or TRBD2 (5 bases each). Looked up from germline, CDR1 is SGDLS and CDR2 is YYNGEE. The CDR3 extends over 15 amino acids. The V end was cut by 0 bases, the J end by 6 bases, with 16 bases between. The chain's CDR3 is CASSVDSGSLGEQYF. The CDR3 DNA reads as TGTGCCAGCAGCGTAGACTCAGGGAGCCTTGGCGAGCAGTACTTC.

The V and J genes are TRBV5-1 and TRBJ2-7; tentative D call: TRBD2 (5 bases). CDR1 and CDR2 from the germline V gene are SGHRS and YFSETQ. The CDR3 covers 16 residues. Trimming took 0 bases from V and 6 from J, leaving 19 bases between them. The CDR3 region has the DNA TGCGCCAGCAGCTTGGGTTCCCCGGGCGGGTTTCGCGAGCAGTACTTC. Protein sequence: CASSLGSPGGFREQYF.

The rearrangement joins TRBV6-1 to TRBJ1-5; TRBD1 might be the D (5 bases). The CDR3 spans 12 residues. The germline CDR1 and CDR2 sequences are MNHNS and SASEGT. V shed 7 bases and J shed 4 bases, with 8 bases lying between them. CDR3 DNA: TGTGCCAGCAATACAGGTAATCAGCCCCAGCATTTT. This sequence encodes CASNTGNQPQHF.

The V call is TRBV5-1, the J call TRBJ1-3, with D unresolved. Trimming stripped 2 bases from V and 2 bases from J, with 11 bases between. Germline V gene lookup returns CDR1 SGHRS and CDR2 YFSETQ. The CDR3 runs 15 residues. CDR3 nucleotides: TGCGCCAGCAGCTTAGAGGGAAGTACTGGAAACACCATATATTTT. It specifies CASSLEGSTGNTIYF.

The chain links TRBV7-3 to TRBJ2-1; a possible D gene is TRBD2 (5 bases). Trimming removed 2 bases from V and 5 bases from J, with 10 bases in between. This CDR3 is 14 amino acids long. The germline gives CDR1 SGHTA, CDR2 FQGTGA. The CDR3 DNA is TGTGCCAGCAGCTTACGGGGTCGTGACAATGAGCAGTTCTTC. This codes for CASSLRGRDNEQFF.

V gene TRBV5-1 combines with J gene TRBJ2-7; 8 bases map to TRBD2. V gave up 3 bases and J gave up 0 bases; unmatched junction bases: 2. Germline assignment: CDR1 SGHRS and CDR2 YFSETQ. The length of the CDR3 is 14 residues. The CDR3 DNA reads TGCGCCAGCAGCTCTACTAGCGGCTCCTACGAGCAGTACTTC. Protein: CASSSTSGSYEQYF.

The genes are TRBV7-2 and TRBJ2-4, with D perhaps matching TRBD1 (6 bases). The CDR3 loop spans 16 amino acids. Germline-derived CDR1 and CDR2 are SGHTA and FQGNSA. With 1 base removed from V and 3 bases from J, the gap between germline ends came to 13 bases. The CDR3 DNA reads TGTGCCAGCAGCTTAGATGCAGGGGTGGGCAAAAACATTCAGTACTTC. Amino acid sequence: CASSLDAGVGKNIQYF.

The chain uses TRBV7-9 and TRBJ2-7, with D perhaps TRBD1 or TRBD2 (7 bases each). The CDR3 is 15 amino acids. V lost 5 bases, J lost 5 bases, and 19 bases lay in between. Germline CDR1 and CDR2: SEHNR and FQNEAQ (reference sequence). CDR3 nucleotides: TGTGCCAGCAGCCCAGGGGGGGGGCTATGGCACGAGCAGTACTTC. Translating it yields CASSPGGGLWHEQYF.

The V and J genes are TRBV6-1 and TRBJ2-1; 7 positions match TRBD2. The germline V gene has CDR1 MNHNS and CDR2 SASEGT. V dropped 4 bases and J dropped 8; count of bases not matched to a gene: 11. This CDR3 has 15 residues. CDR3 sequence reads: CASSGALGLGYEQFF. The CDR3 DNA sequence: TGTGCCAGCAGTGGCGCCCTTGGACTAGGTTATGAGCAGTTCTTC.

The J gene is TRBJ2-7, the V gene TRBV15; weak D call: TRBD1 (6 bases). This CDR3 has 14 residues. Trimming took off 0 bases at V and 4 bases at J, with 10 bases between the two ends. CDR1 is LNHNV and CDR2 is YYDKDF in the germline V gene (reference sequence). DNA for the CDR3: TGTGCCACCAGCAGAGATCAGGGGCCATACGAGCAGTACTTC. Translating it yields CATSRDQGPYEQYF.

The chain links TRBV9 to TRBJ2-7, with a possible D match to TRBD1 (6 bases). The CDR3 has 16 amino acids. Germline V gene lookup returns CDR1 SGDLS and CDR2 YYNGEE. V was cut by 2 bases and J by 4 bases, with 19 bases left in between. As DNA, the CDR3 is TGTGCCAGCAGCGTCCGATCAGGGGTTAGGGTTTACGAGCAGTACTTC. Translation: CASSVRSGVRVYEQYF.

The chain employs TRBV19 and TRBJ2-5; no reliable D call. The V end was cut by 3 bases, the J end by 2 bases, with 10 bases between. Germline CDR1 is LNHDA and CDR2 is SQIVND (reference sequence). The CDR3 extends over 14 amino acids. In DNA, the CDR3 is TGTGCCAGTAGTATGACTGACCGACAAGAGACCCAGTACTTC. Translated: CASSMTDRQETQYF.

The chain uses TRBV6-5 and TRBJ2-1; D call uncertain. Deletions cut 2 bases from V and 6 bases from J, with 11 bases between. The germline V gene encodes CDR1 MNHEY and CDR2 SVGAGI. The CDR3 extends over 14 amino acids. The CDR3 loop reads CASSYVGSRNEQFF. The CDR3 nucleotides read TGTGCCAGCAGTTACGTAGGTTCCCGCAATGAGCAGTTCTTC.

The rearrangement joins TRBV7-9 to TRBJ2-7; TRBD2 aligns across 14 bases. There are 17 residues in the CDR3. With V trimmed by 5 bases and J by 3 bases, 9 bases remained unmatched. Germline CDR1 reads SEHNR; CDR2 reads FQNEAQ (reference sequence). The CDR3 protein is CASSPGRTSGGIYEQYF. CDR3 sequence (DNA): TGTGCCAGCAGCCCGGGCCGGACTAGCGGGGGGATCTACGAGCAGTACTTC.

The chain couples TRBV11-2 to TRBJ2-5, with no clear D. Trimming took 5 bases from V and 2 from J, leaving 15 bases between them. Germline V CDR1 and CDR2: SGHAT, FQNNGV. The CDR3 covers 15 residues. Here the CDR3 DNA reads TGTGCCAGCAGCCCTCCGGTGGGTAGACAAGAGACCCAGTACTTC. Its protein product is CASSPPVGRQETQYF.